This passage covers 8 T cell receptor beta chains from one sample sequenced in a study of human T cells and chemical hapten exposure (dated by TCRdb to 2020 to 2023). The meaning of the sample's time point label: patch test 1, 2 weeks after DPC sensitization. The intended sense of this specimen's treatment or condition label: therapeutic diphenylcyclopropenone sensitization with weekly scalp DPC. The library was obtained by RACE. Data came from a NextSeq 500. The public reads were reanalyzed by TCRdb: fastp trimming at Q25, MiXCR alignment, in-frame beta chains only. Every distinct CDR3 protein forms one entry, paired with its most common genes and DNA. Present in this sample are about 69,000 distinct CDR3 sequences, around 30% of which were seen just once. About 10% of the sample goes to the ten largest clones. Specimen: whole blood, collected in connection with sensitization to the hapten diphenylcyclopropenone (DPC). Receptors originate from a man in his forties with alopecia areata. Some clones in this sample may be carry-over from other donors' samples.

V and J are TRBV4-1 and TRBJ1-2, with a possible D match to TRBD1 (5 bases). Looked up from germline, CDR1 is MGHRA and CDR2 is YSYEKL. V lost 0 bases to trimming and J lost 7 bases, with 9 bases between them. The CDR3 has 13 amino acids. CDR3 sequence: CASSQEVQGGYTF. The CDR3 DNA is TGCGCCAGCAGCCAAGAGGTTCAGGGTGGCTACACCTTC.

This clonotype showed up just a few times. V and J are TRBV6-2 or TRBV6-3 and TRBJ2-2; TRBD2 matches at 7 bases. Germline lookup yields CDR1 MNHEY and CDR2 SVGEGT. The length of the CDR3 is 16 residues. Trimming removed 2 bases from V and 5 bases from J; junction bases left unmatched: 8. Written as DNA, the CDR3 is TGTGCCAGCAGTTACGAGGCCGGGAGGTTAACCGGGGAGCTGTTTTTT. Its protein product is CASSYEAGRLTGELFF.

The rearrangement links TRBV29-1 to TRBJ2-3, with D perhaps matching TRBD2 (6 bases). This CDR3 has 14 amino acids. Trimming removed 8 bases at V and 0 bases at J, with 15 bases between. Germline V CDR1 and CDR2: SQVTM, ANQGSEA. In DNA form, the CDR3 reads TGCAGCTTCGTTCGCAGCGGGAGCACAGATACGCAGTATTTT. It is translated as CSFVRSGSTDTQYF.

This clonotype was observed many times. The gene calls are TRBV6-5 and TRBJ2-2, with 8 positions matching TRBD1. CDR1 MNHEY and CDR2 SVGAGI come from the germline V gene. V trimming: 6 bases; J trimming: 4 bases; junction bases outside the gene matches: 7. The CDR3 extends over 15 amino acids. This CDR3 is CASRRTGLGTGELFF. The CDR3 nucleotides are TGTGCCAGCAGACGGACAGGGCTGGGCACCGGGGAGCTGTTTTTT.

This chain connects TRBV6-6 to TRBJ1-1; TRBD1 is a possible D gene (5 bases). The length of the CDR3 is 11 residues. CDR1 is MNHNY, CDR2 SVGAGI, per germline (reference sequence). The V and J ends lost 8 bases and 1 base respectively, with 5 bases between them. The DNA for the CDR3 is TGTGCCAGCGGGGCGAACACTGAAGCTTTCTTT. Protein sequence: CASGANTEAFF.

The table lists this clonotype with a few counts. Written as DNA, the CDR3 is TGCAGTGCCCAGACAGGGGGCGAAGGCAATCAGCCCCAGCATTTT. It yields the protein CSAQTGGEGNQPQHF. The rearrangement uses TRBV20-1 and TRBJ1-5; 10 positions match TRBD1. V shed 6 bases, J shed 2 bases, and the junction held 7 bases outside the gene matches. The CDR3 loop spans 15 amino acids. The germline gives CDR1 DFQATT, CDR2 SNEGSKA (reference sequence).

This chain uses TRBV20-1 with TRBJ1-1; D ambiguous. Per germline, CDR1 DFQATT and CDR2 SNEGSKA (reference sequence). V gave up 2 bases and J gave up 3 bases, with 13 bases separating them. CDR3 length equals 14 residues. The CDR3 reads CSARPSDRYTEAFF. In DNA form, the CDR3 reads TGCAGTGCTAGACCGTCGGACCGATACACTGAAGCTTTCTTT.

This clonotype was found a few times. V usage is TRBV19 and J usage is TRBJ1-5; 7 bases fit TRBD1. Trimming removed 4 bases from V and 7 bases from J; junction bases left unmatched: 13. Germline V lookup: CDR1 LNHDA, CDR2 SQIVND (reference sequence). CDR3 size: 16 residues. CDR3 coding DNA: TGTGCCAGTAGTACCGGGACAGATCCTGGTAAACAGCCCCAGCATTTT. Its protein is CASSTGTDPGKQPQHF.